The sequence of this T cell receptor (beta chain) was determined in a study of the immune and genomic landscape of osteosarcoma. General study points: Limited clonal expansion was suggested by productive clonality averaging 0.09, maximum 0.25 to 0.35. Clonality was higher in immune-hot C3 than cold C1, yet still low.

Comment on this clone: Its antigen is undetermined.

The method was immunoSEQ multiplex PCR; TCRdb's version includes in-frame clones alone and lacks a portion of them. The repertoire holds 1,300 or so clones, with about 80% as singletons. The germline CDR1 and CDR2 sequences are SEHNR and FQNEAQ (reference sequence). Trimming stripped 6 bases from V and 0 bases from J, with 12 bases between. This CDR3 has 15 amino acids. Sequenced material: primary tumor tissue from the femur. This sequence was found in a man under 40 with osteosarcoma. V gene TRBV7-9 combines with J gene TRBJ1-3, with D perhaps matching TRBD1 (6 bases). The CDR3 nucleotides read TGTGCCAGCAGACTCGAACAGGGCTCTGGAAACACCATATATTTT. Translation: CASRLEQGSGNTIYF.